The 4 T cell receptor beta chains presented below share a single source sample, sequenced in a study of blood T cell repertoires in COVID-19. The assay was immunoSEQ multiplex PCR, and TCRdb's table has in-frame clones only and misses some. The sample carries about 160,000 clones, around 93% recorded once. The sample consisted of peripheral blood. These receptors came from a man younger than 40 with COVID-19, enrolled during active disease.

The genes are TRBV19 and TRBJ1-2, with D possibly being TRBD1 (5 bases). This CDR3 is built from 16 residues. The V gene lost 7 bases and the J gene lost 2 bases, with 20 bases spanning the gap. Germline V gene data show CDR1 as LNHDA and CDR2 as SQIVND (reference sequence). The CDR3 protein is CASTDRGGGGNYGYTF. Written as DNA, the CDR3 is TGTGCCAGTACCGATAGGGGAGGCGGTGGCAACTATGGCTACACCTTC.

The V and J genes are TRBV9 and TRBJ2-7, with D perhaps TRBD1 (5 bases). The V end was cut by 3 bases, the J end by 2 bases, with 12 bases between. Germline V gives CDR1 SGDLS, CDR2 YYNGEE. The CDR3 contains 14 residues. CDR3 coding DNA: TGTGCCAGCAGCGACCGCGGACACCCCTACGAGCAGTACTTC. It is translated as CASSDRGHPYEQYF. Full variable domain (rest looked up from reference TRBV9 and TRBJ2-7): DSGVTQTPKHLITATGQRVTLRCSPRSGDLSVYWYQQSLDQGLQFLIQYYNGEERAKGNILERFSAQQFPDLHSELNLSSLELGDSALYFCASSDRGHPYEQYFGPGTRLTVT.

This sequence joins TRBV7-8 and TRBJ2-2, with 7 bases fitting TRBD1. The V and J ends lost 2 bases and 3 bases, in that order; junction bases with no gene match: 3. The CDR3 is 15 amino acids. Germline CDR1 SGHVS, CDR2 FQNEAQ. The CDR3 is CASSLRDRYTGELFF. The CDR3 DNA follows: TGTGCCAGCAGCTTAAGGGACAGATACACCGGGGAGCTGTTTTTT.

This clone was detected only a few times. The genes are TRBV12-5 and TRBJ1-4; D possibly corresponds to TRBD1 (5 bases). V was cut by 7 bases and J by 0 bases, with 9 bases left in between. The CDR3 is 14 residues long. Germline assignment: CDR1 LGHNT and CDR2 FRNRAP. The CDR3 nucleotides read TGTGCTAGTGCCCTGACAGCAACTAATGAAAAACTGTTTTTT. It translates to CASALTATNEKLFF.